One and the same sample provided the 16 T cell receptor beta chains below, sequenced in a study of Graves' ophthalmopathy and Graves' hyperthyroidism. RNA transcripts were the template, and TCR beta CDR3 regions were amplified from them. First-round RT-PCR relied on HTBI primers, and a second-round multiplex PCR came next. TCRdb re-called the multiplex PCR reads with MiXCR, one entry per CDR3 protein. Of about 1.2 million distinct CDR3 sequences listed, 35% to 40% were seen once; the top ten hold around 10%. Sequenced sample: peripheral blood or thyroid tissue (not recorded which). The receptors here all came from an adult man with Graves' hyperthyroidism.

Comment on this clonotype: An end of the junction does not agree with germline; a read error may underlie this. V and J are TRBV10-3 and TRBJ1-1; no clear D. Germline V gene data show CDR1 as ENHRY and CDR2 as SYGVKD. The CDR3 runs 14 residues. CDR3 residues: CAIRITGGNTGALF. In DNA, the CDR3 is TGTGCCATCAGGATTACGGGAGGAAACACTGGAGCTCTCTTT.

The chain employs TRBV25-1 and TRBJ1-2; TRBD1 matches at 10 bases. The CDR3 loop spans 15 amino acids. The germline V gene encodes CDR1 MGHDK and CDR2 SYGVNS. V was pared by 1 base and J by 3 bases, with 2 bases of the junction left unmatched. The CDR3 bases are TGTGCCAGCAGTGAATCGGGACAGGGGCACTATGGCTACACCTTC. Translated, it gives CASSESGQGHYGYTF.

This clonotype was counted ten times or more. For the CDR3, the DNA is TGTGCCAGCAGCTCAACAGAGAATCAGCCCCAGCATTTT. Encoded protein: CASSSTENQPQHF. The rearrangement joins TRBV7-6 to TRBJ1-5; D gene uncertain. The germline V gene encodes CDR1 SGHVS and CDR2 FNYEAQ. The CDR3 is 13 amino acids. The V and J ends lost 4 bases and 4 bases respectively, with 8 bases between them.

Only a few counts were recorded for this clonotype. Because it lacks the conserved phenylalanine or tryptophan at the end, this CDR3 is likely a read error. V usage is TRBV14 and J usage is TRBJ1-1, with D hard to call. The V and J ends lost 3 bases and 4 bases respectively, with 15 bases between them. The CDR3 is 15 residues long. From germline, CDR1 is SGHDN and CDR2 FVKESK. The CDR3 nucleotides are TGTGCCAGCAGCCATCGGGCGGCCTGGGGCACTGAAGCTTTCCTT. Translated: CASSHRAAWGTEAFL.

This clonotype was seen just once. The chain has TRBV24-1 and TRBJ2-3; the D gene is possibly TRBD2 (5 bases). The germline CDR1 and CDR2 sequences are KGHDR and SFDVKD. The CDR3 spans 16 residues. V gave up 4 bases and J gave up 0 bases, with 13 bases separating them. The DNA for the CDR3 is TGTGCCACCAGTGACAGCGCTAGCCCTAGCACAGATACGCAGTATTTT. Protein: CATSDSASPSTDTQYF.

This rearrangement joins TRBV7-2 to TRBJ2-7, with TRBD2 matching 14 bases. Germline trimming cut 8 bases from V and 7 bases from J; bases unmatched to any gene: 7. Germline CDR1 is SGHTA and CDR2 is FQGNSA. This CDR3 comprises 14 residues. CDR3 in DNA: TGTGCCAGCGGGGGACTAGCGGGAGTGGGGGAGCAGTACTTC. The encoded protein is CASGGLAGVGEQYF. The full variable domain, completed using reference TRBV7-2 and TRBJ2-7, is GAGVSQSPSNKVTEKGKDVELRCDPISGHTALYWYRQSLGQGLEFLIYFQGNSAPDKSGLPSDRFSAERTGGSVSTLTIQRTQQEDSAVYLCASGGLAGVGEQYFGPGTRLTVT.

Notes on this clonotype: A read error may explain this, as a much larger clone is one base away. The genes are TRBV5-6 and TRBJ1-1, with TRBD1 as a possible D gene (5 bases). CDR1 is SGHDT and CDR2 is YYEEEE in the germline V gene. With 4 bases removed from V and 11 bases from J, the gap between germline ends came to 12 bases. The length of the CDR3 is 11 residues. The CDR3 DNA reads TGTGCCAGCAGCGCCAGGGCGGGGGCTTTCTTT. It yields the protein CASSARAGAFF.

There are many counts of this clonotype. This rearrangement joins TRBV20-1 to TRBJ1-6, with a weak D call TRBD1 (6 bases). Per germline, CDR1 DFQATT and CDR2 SNEGSKA (reference sequence). This CDR3 comprises 17 residues. Trimming took off 0 bases at V and 0 bases at J, with 12 bases between the two ends. Here the CDR3 reads CSARDPGEFSYNSPLHF. For the CDR3, the DNA is TGCAGTGCTAGAGATCCAGGGGAGTTCTCCTATAATTCACCCCTCCACTTT.

This chain links TRBV29-1 with TRBJ1-1; tentative D call: TRBD1 (6 bases). The CDR3 is 14 residues long. V was pared by 8 bases and J by 4 bases, with 20 bases between. CDR1 is SQVTM, CDR2 ANQGSEA, per germline. CDR3 sequence reads: CSSYGTTGGTEAFF. The CDR3 coding sequence is TGCAGCTCCTACGGGACAACCGGGGGCACTGAAGCTTTCTTT.

This clonotype was found many times. V and J are TRBV20-1 and TRBJ1-6; D uncertain. Trimming took off 6 bases at V and 5 bases at J, with 14 bases between the two ends. Germline V gives CDR1 DFQATT, CDR2 SNEGSKA (reference sequence). CDR3 size: 14 residues. As DNA, the CDR3 is TGCAGTGCCAGATTGACACCGAATAATTCACCCCTCCACTTT. Protein sequence: CSARLTPNNSPLHF.

This rearrangement joins TRBV19 to TRBJ2-7, with D unresolved. Trimming shortened V by 3 bases and J by 7 bases, and 7 bases separated the two germline ends. The germline V gene encodes CDR1 LNHDA and CDR2 SQIVND (reference sequence). This CDR3 has 11 amino acids. The CDR3 loop reads CASSMTDEQYF. As DNA, the CDR3 is TGTGCCAGTAGTATGACGGATGAGCAGTACTTC.

This clonotype was observed a few times. CDR3 loop: CASRGQLGNQPQHF. The CDR3 region has the DNA TGTGCCAGCCGCGGCCAGTTGGGCAATCAGCCCCAGCATTTT. The V gene is TRBV6-6, the J gene TRBJ1-5, with D hard to call. The V gene's germline CDR1 is MNHNY and CDR2 SVGAGI (reference sequence). This CDR3 comprises 14 residues. V gave up 8 bases and J gave up 2 bases, with 13 bases separating them.

The V gene is TRBV29-1, the J gene TRBJ1-1; no reliable D call. The V gene lost 6 bases and the J gene lost 5 bases, with 13 bases spanning the gap. CDR3 length: 12 amino acids. Germline CDR1 and CDR2: SQVTM and ANQGSEA. The chain's CDR3 is CSVAGFGTEAFF. The CDR3 region has the DNA TGCAGCGTAGCCGGGTTCGGAACTGAAGCTTTCTTT.

In this sample, this clonotype turned up many times. This chain joins TRBV10-1 and TRBJ2-2; D is ambiguous. Looked up from germline, CDR1 is WNHNN and CDR2 is SYGVQD (reference sequence). This CDR3 has 13 amino acids. Trimming left V 3 bases short and J 6 bases short, with 8 bases between. The CDR3 bases are TGCGCCAGCAGTGACCTGGGGTCCGGGGAGCTGTTTTTT. Translated, it gives CASSDLGSGELFF.

The chain has TRBV7-2 and TRBJ1-5; D gene unclear. Trimming removed 6 bases at V and 9 bases at J, with 18 bases between. This CDR3 has 14 residues. Germline lookup yields CDR1 SGHTA and CDR2 FQGNSA. The CDR3 DNA sequence: TGTGCCAGCAGTTTGGCTCCCCCCGAGGGGCCCCAGCATTTT. Translating gives CASSLAPPEGPQHF.

The V gene is TRBV28, the J gene TRBJ1-5, with 9 positions matching TRBD1. The CDR3 extends over 16 amino acids. Per germline, CDR1 MDHEN and CDR2 SYDVKM. The V segment lost 10 bases and the J segment 5 bases; nucleotides outside the gene matches: 15. DNA for the CDR3: TGTGCCACCGAAAGTCCGGGACAGGGACTCTATCAGCCCCAGCATTTT. The encoded protein is CATESPGQGLYQPQHF.